One T cell receptor (beta chain) is described in this entry. This specimen comes from a study of blood T cell repertoires in COVID-19. At the level of the study: Acute and convalescent COVID-19 specimens originated in the United States, Italy and Spain.

Some clones are missing from TCRdb's copy, which holds only in-frame ones; the method was immunoSEQ multiplex PCR. There are about 250,000 clones in the sample; around nine tenths occur only once, and 1.5% to 2% lies in the top ten. The source of this sequence is a woman aged 55-69 years who had recovered from COVID-19. Sequencing input: peripheral blood.

CDR3 protein: CASSVASDFTETQYF. The CDR3 coding sequence is TGTGCCAGCAGCGTAGCTTCGGACTTTACAGAGACCCAGTACTTC. The chain employs TRBV9 and TRBJ2-5; D might be TRBD2 (5 bases). Deletions cut 0 bases from V and 4 bases from J, with 13 bases between. Per the germline V gene, CDR1 is SGDLS and CDR2 is YYNGEE. The CDR3 extends over 15 amino acids. Filled out from reference TRBV9 and TRBJ2-5, the complete variable domain reads DSGVTQTPKHLITATGQRVTLRCSPRSGDLSVYWYQQSLDQGLQFLIQYYNGEERAKGNILERFSAQQFPDLHSELNLSSLELGDSALYFCASSVASDFTETQYFGPGTRLLVL.